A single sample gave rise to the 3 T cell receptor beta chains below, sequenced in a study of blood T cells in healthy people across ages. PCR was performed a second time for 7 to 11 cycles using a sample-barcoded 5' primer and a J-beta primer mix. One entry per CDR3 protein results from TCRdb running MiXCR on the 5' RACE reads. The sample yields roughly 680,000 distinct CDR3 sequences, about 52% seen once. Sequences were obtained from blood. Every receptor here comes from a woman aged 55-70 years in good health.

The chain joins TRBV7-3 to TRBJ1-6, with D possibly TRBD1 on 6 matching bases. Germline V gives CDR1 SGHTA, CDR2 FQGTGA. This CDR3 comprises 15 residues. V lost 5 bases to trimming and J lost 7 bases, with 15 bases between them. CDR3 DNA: TGTGCCAGCAGCCTACAGGGAGGGCTAAATTCACCCCTCCACTTT. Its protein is CASSLQGGLNSPLHF.

As DNA, the CDR3 is TGTGCCAGCAGCCGCGGGACTAGCGGACCAACGGGTGGAGAGACCCAGTACTTC. Its protein is CASSRGTSGPTGGETQYF. The chain links TRBV4-2 to TRBJ2-5; 11 bases are a match to TRBD2. The trim removed 4 bases at V and 4 bases at J, leaving 14 bases unmatched. From germline, CDR1 is LGHNA and CDR2 YNFKEQ. The CDR3 runs 18 residues.

The CDR3 protein is CSAMDRGPNEQFF. In DNA form, the CDR3 reads TGCAGTGCTATGGACAGGGGGCCAAATGAGCAGTTCTTC. The chain employs TRBV20-1 and TRBJ2-1; 11 nucleotides match TRBD1. The CDR3 consists of 13 residues. V was pared by 4 bases and J by 7 bases, with 3 bases of the junction left unmatched. In germline, CDR1 is DFQATT, CDR2 SNEGSKA (reference sequence).